This T cell receptor (beta chain) stems from a study of blood T cell repertoires in COVID-19 (dated by TCRdb to about 2020). As for the study more broadly: Samples from collaborators originated in the United States, Italy and Spain and spanned both the acute and convalescent phases of COVID-19. The repertoires were released in a freely available public database intended as a resource for research on the immune response to SARS-CoV-2. Deeply sampled blood TCRbeta repertoires from subjects exposed to, actively infected with, or recovered from COVID-19 were included in the dataset. Sample metadata almost always included a de-identified subject ID, COVID-19 status, age in years and sex. Where available, HLA class I and class II types were obtained from metadata supplied by the sample provider rather than from assay-based typing. The samples were drawn from two sources: the first 160 participants of the ongoing ImmuneRACE study, and 950 to 1,500 subjects contributed by 6 global collaborators. The prospective study material was composed of cDNA or gDNA derived from T cells, B-cell-depleted T cells, or PBMCs.

Broad study findings and their caveats: How much clinical and demographic metadata was included differed by source and by participant, and the metadata was provided uncurated.

TCRbeta CDR3 regions were amplified from genomic DNA using the immunoSEQ Assay, a bias-controlled multiplex PCR. The authors processed their data as follows. The number of nucleated cells in each sample was estimated by amplification of reference gene primers within the assay. Sequence reads were collapsed and filtered to measure the absolute abundance of every unique TCRbeta CDR3 rearrangement. For each sample, productive Simpson clonality was calculated as the square root of Simpson's diversity index over productive rearrangements. TCRdb holds this immuneACCESS table with in-frame rearrangements only. Some clones are missing; in checked studies, unresolved V genes explain under half, and the rest has no known cause. V and J calls and clone size are copied from that table; D and trimming were computed from the DNA. The sample contains 350,000 to 400,000 clones, just under 90% of them found a single time. The ten largest clones add up to 1.5% to 2% of the sample.

A word on this clone: No antigen is known for it. It has no much larger one-base neighbor in the sample; base qualities were not kept.

Participants in the prospective study were aged roughly 18 to 90 years, lived in about two dozen United States geographic areas, and enrolled through a virtual design. To assign participants to cohorts, the prospective study relied on clinical history that participants themselves reported in a screening survey and a study questionnaire. ImmuneRACE Cohort 3 recovered participants were defined by two consecutive negative NP/OP PCR tests, healthcare professional clearance, or symptom resolution. In the prospective study, whole blood, serum and a nasopharyngeal or oropharyngeal swab were collected from each participant by mobile phlebotomists. Additional blood draws and questionnaires over an approximately 2-month period could optionally be provided by prospective study participants. Blood samples from the prospective study were shipped frozen or at room temperature prior to DNA extraction. The CDR3 measures 19 amino acids from cysteine to phenylalanine. The retained sequence is limited to the CDR3, 57 bases, with the frame set at the first base. As encoded in the germline V gene, CDR1 is SGHDT while CDR2 is YYEEEE. Trimmed from V: 0 bases; trimmed from J: 4 bases; junction bases lacking a gene match: 12.

The sequence links TRBV5-6 to TRBJ2-6, with 8 junctional bases fitting TRBD2. This TCR derives from a woman in her thirties who had recovered from COVID-19. The sequenced sample was PBMCs or T cells enriched from blood (not recorded which). The CDR3 is CASSLAAGGGSFGANVLTF. The nucleotide sequence reads TGTGCCAGCAGCTTGGCCGCGGGGGGCGGATCGTTCGGGGCCAACGTCCTGACTTTC.